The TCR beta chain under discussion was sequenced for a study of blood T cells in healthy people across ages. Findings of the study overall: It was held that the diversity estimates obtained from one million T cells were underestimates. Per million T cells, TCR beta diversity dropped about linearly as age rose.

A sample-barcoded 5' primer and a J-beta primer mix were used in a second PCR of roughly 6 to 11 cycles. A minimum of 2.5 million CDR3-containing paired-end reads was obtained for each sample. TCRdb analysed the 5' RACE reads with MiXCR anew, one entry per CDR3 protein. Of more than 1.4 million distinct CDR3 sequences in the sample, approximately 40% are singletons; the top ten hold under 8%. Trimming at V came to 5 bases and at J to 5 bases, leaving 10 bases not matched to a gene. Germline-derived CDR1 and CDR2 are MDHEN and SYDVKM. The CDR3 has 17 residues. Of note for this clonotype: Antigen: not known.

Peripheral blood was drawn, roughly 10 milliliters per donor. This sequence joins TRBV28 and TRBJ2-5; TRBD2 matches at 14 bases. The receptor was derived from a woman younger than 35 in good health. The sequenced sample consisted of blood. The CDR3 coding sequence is TGTGCCAGCAGTCGTCTCGGGACTAGCGGGAGTGGGGAGACCCAGTACTTC. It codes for CASSRLGTSGSGETQYF.